Described below is a single TCR beta chain sequence and its context. This record comes from a study of blood T cell repertoires in COVID-19. The CDR3 runs to 15 residues. Germline V CDR1 and CDR2: MNHEY, SVGAGI. V lost 10 bases to trimming and J lost 2 bases; unmatched junction nucleotides: 12. Produced via immunoSEQ multiplex PCR; TCRdb's table is partial and in-frame only. The table lists 150,000 to 200,000 clones, about nine tenths of them singletons. The rearrangement links TRBV6-5 to TRBJ2-7; 9 bases line up with TRBD2. The sequenced sample consisted of peripheral blood. The sequence was obtained from a man between 18 and 35 years old with acute or convalescent COVID-19. CDR3 nucleotides: TGTGCCATCCACCCTGTAGCGGGGGTCACCTACGAGCAGTACTTC. This sequence encodes CAIHPVAGVTYEQYF.